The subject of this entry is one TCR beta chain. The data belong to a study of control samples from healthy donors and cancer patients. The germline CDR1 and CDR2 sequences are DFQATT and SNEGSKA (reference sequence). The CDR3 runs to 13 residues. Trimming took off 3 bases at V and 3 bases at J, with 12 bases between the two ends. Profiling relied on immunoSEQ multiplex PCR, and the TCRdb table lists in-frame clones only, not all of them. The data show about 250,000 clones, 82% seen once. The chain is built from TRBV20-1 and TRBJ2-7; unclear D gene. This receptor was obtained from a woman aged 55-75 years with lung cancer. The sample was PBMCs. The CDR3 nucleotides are TGCAGTGCTAGTGGTTTATGGGGCTACGAGCAGTACTTC. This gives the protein CSASGLWGYEQYF.